The next 8 T cell receptor beta chains were all read from a single sample in a study of blood T cells in healthy people across ages. Then a second PCR, running roughly 7 to 11 cycles, was carried out with a sample-barcoded 5' primer and a J-beta primer mix. A single record per CDR3 protein comes from TCRdb applying MiXCR to the 5' RACE reads. This sample has about 1.4 million distinct CDR3 sequences, with around 59% found just once. Material: blood. The receptors originated from a man younger than 30 in good health.

The chain couples TRBV20-1 to TRBJ2-7; 8 nucleotides match TRBD2. V trimming: 6 bases; J trimming: 10 bases; junction bases outside the gene matches: 29. From germline, CDR1 is DFQATT and CDR2 SNEGSKA (reference sequence). The CDR3 is 18 residues long. CDR3 loop: CSAAGGGPDQLGGPNQYF. Written as DNA, the CDR3 is TGCAGTGCGGCGGGGGGCGGGCCGGATCAATTAGGTGGCCCCAACCAGTACTTC.

The chain carries TRBV10-3 and TRBJ2-7; tentatively, D is TRBD1 (6 bases). Trimming stripped 3 bases from V and 2 bases from J, with 11 bases between. Germline CDR1 reads ENHRY; CDR2 reads SYGVKD. CDR3 length equals 14 residues. CDR3 sequence reads: CAISDGTKAYEQYF. CDR3 DNA: TGTGCCATCAGTGATGGGACAAAGGCCTACGAGCAGTACTTC.

This clonotype was detected a few times. The V gene is TRBV10-1, the J gene TRBJ2-5; 10 bases are a match to TRBD2. The J call could be wrong; TRBJ2-7 is a better fit for the DNA end. Germline loops: CDR1 WNHNN, CDR2 SYGVQD (reference sequence). This CDR3 spans 14 amino acids. CDR3 region: CASSDLAGAGEQYF. In DNA, the CDR3 is TGCGCCAGCAGTGACCTAGCGGGAGCCGGCGAGCAGTACTTC.

In its sample, this clonotype was seen a few times. J is TRBJ2-1 and V is TRBV4-1, with TRBD1 as a possible D gene (7 bases). Per the germline V gene, CDR1 is MGHRA and CDR2 is YSYEKL. Trimming shortened V by 2 bases and J by 12 bases, and 11 bases separated the two germline ends. This CDR3 has 12 residues. The CDR3 sequence: CASSQSGDRQFF. The DNA for the CDR3 is TGCGCCAGCAGCCAATCGGGGGACAGGCAGTTCTTC.

This clonotype was recorded a few times. This chain links TRBV4-2 with TRBJ1-1; weak D call: TRBD1 (6 bases). Germline V gene data show CDR1 as LGHNA and CDR2 as YNFKEQ. Trimming cost V 0 bases and J 1 base, with 9 bases left between them. This CDR3 spans 15 amino acids. In DNA, the CDR3 is TGTGCCAGCAGCCAAGAGGGGGGCGCGAACACTGAAGCTTTCTTT. It codes for CASSQEGGANTEAFF.

In its sample, this clonotype was seen a few times. V gene TRBV27 combines with J gene TRBJ2-4, with D unclear. The germline gives CDR1 MNHEY, CDR2 SMNVEV (reference sequence). CDR3 length: 12 amino acids. V lost 6 bases, J lost 9 bases, and 12 bases lay in between. CDR3 amino acids: CASRSTAAIQYF. CDR3 DNA sequence: TGTGCCAGCAGATCGACTGCAGCCATTCAGTACTTC.

The chain couples TRBV25-1 to TRBJ2-2; perhaps D is TRBD1 or TRBD2 (7 bases each). Trimming left V 3 bases short and J 4 bases short, with 12 bases between. The CDR3 length is 15 residues. Germline V gives CDR1 MGHDK, CDR2 SYGVNS. The CDR3 reads CASSDRGGITGELFF. The CDR3 DNA reads TGTGCCAGCAGTGACAGGGGGGGGATCACCGGGGAGCTGTTTTTT.

The gene calls are TRBV3-1 and TRBJ2-5, with TRBD2 matching over 14 bases. Germline loops: CDR1 LGHDT, CDR2 YNNKEL (reference sequence). CDR3 length: 18 amino acids. Unmatched junction bases numbered 17, after V lost 3 bases and J lost 11 bases. CDR3 sequence: CASSHAGLAGGSVGEQYF. The CDR3 region has the DNA TGTGCCAGCAGCCACGCTGGACTAGCGGGGGGTTCGGTCGGGGAGCAGTACTTC.